Listed below are T cell receptor beta chains from one sample, sequenced in a study of blood T cells in healthy people across ages. Using its own MiXCR run on the 5' RACE reads, TCRdb lists one record per CDR3 protein. In the table there are about 800,000 distinct CDR3 sequences, about 42% of which are singletons. The source material was blood. These TCRs come from a man at least 80 years old in good health. The CDR3 runs from the conserved cysteine through the conserved F or W. The order of the fields is CDR3 length, J gene, V gene, CDR3 protein.

len: 14; j_gene: TRBJ2-1; v_gene: TRBV11-3; CDR3aa: CASSPRRGRDEQFF
len: 16; j_gene: TRBJ2-7; v_gene: TRBV18; CDR3aa: CASSPRLVNDHYEQYF
len: 15; j_gene: TRBJ2-3; v_gene: TRBV30; CDR3aa: CAWSPTGGPTDTQYF
len: 13; j_gene: TRBJ2-7; v_gene: TRBV29-1; CDR3aa: CSVIGQGLDEQYF
len: 15; j_gene: TRBJ2-7; v_gene: TRBV2; CDR3aa: CASSGASGRYNEQYF
len: 13; j_gene: TRBJ1-1; v_gene: TRBV20-1; CDR3aa: CSARIDWNTEAFF
len: 13; j_gene: TRBJ1-2; v_gene: TRBV27; CDR3aa: CASSPSITKSYTF
len: 20; j_gene: .; v_gene: TRBV11-2; CDR3aa: CASSLPLGLAGGAYPGTQYF
len: 14; j_gene: TRBJ2-7; v_gene: TRBV20-1; CDR3aa: CSTRSGAFLFEQYF
len: 17; j_gene: TRBJ2-1; v_gene: TRBV7-3; CDR3aa: CASSSARGINTYNEQFF
len: 16; j_gene: TRBJ2-1; v_gene: TRBV3-1; CDR3aa: CASSPLPGTSADEQFF
len: 13; j_gene: TRBJ1-5; v_gene: TRBV29-1; CDR3aa: CSVGETSNQPQHF
len: 15; j_gene: TRBJ2-1; v_gene: TRBV19; CDR3aa: CASSIDRDKYNEQFF
len: 13; j_gene: TRBJ2-2; v_gene: TRBV6-5; CDR3aa: CASSTGSTGELFF
len: 15; j_gene: TRBJ2-1; v_gene: TRBV7-2; CDR3aa: CASSQLRAGEDEQFF
len: 17; j_gene: TRBJ2-3; v_gene: TRBV3-1; CDR3aa: CASSQRGVTGQADTQYF
len: 19; j_gene: TRBJ2-7; v_gene: TRBV21-1; CDR3aa: CASTRPKDTSAEGSHEQYF
len: 15; j_gene: TRBJ2-5; v_gene: TRBV3-1; CDR3aa: CASSSGTGEQETQYF
len: 13; j_gene: TRBJ1-2; v_gene: TRBV5-6; CDR3aa: CASSFGNSYGYTF
len: 12; j_gene: TRBJ2-7; v_gene: TRBV7-9; CDR3aa: CASSLLAYEQYF
len: 14; j_gene: TRBJ2-7; v_gene: TRBV20-1; CDR3aa: CSARKTGEAYEQYF
len: 18; j_gene: TRBJ1-2; v_gene: TRBV5-1; CDR3aa: CASSPIPGTGSNSYGYTF